These 22 T cell receptor beta chains came from one sample sequenced in a study of Ad26.COV2.S vaccination and SARS-CoV-2 variants. Treatment here: roughly 18 received Ad26.COV2.S at low or high dose, single or two shots; 5 received placebo; per-sample allocation not given. Samples were taken on day 63 after the first vaccine or placebo injection. Profiling relied on immunoSEQ multiplex PCR, and the TCRdb table lists in-frame clones only, not all of them. The data hold about half a million clones, with around 89% observed a single time. The sequences come from peripheral blood, collected in a trial of Ad26.COV2.S vaccine versus placebo. Receptors originate from a person aged 18-65 years who received the Ad26.COV2.S COVID-19 vaccine or a placebo.

This clone was seen a handful of times. The chain links TRBV27 to TRBJ1-1; 7 positions match TRBD1. J gave up 5 bases and V 6 bases, and 0 bases lay outside the gene matches. The CDR3 totals 11 residues. CDR1 is MNHEY and CDR2 is SMNVEV in the germline V gene (reference sequence). Written as DNA, the CDR3 is TGTGCCAGCAGGACAGGGACTGAAGCTTTCTTT. Its protein product is CASRTGTEAFF.

The chain uses TRBV5-1 and TRBJ2-1; TRBD1 might be the D (6 bases). Looked up from germline, CDR1 is SGHRS and CDR2 is YFSETQ. This CDR3 has 15 amino acids. The germline V and J ends were trimmed by 4 bases and 3 bases, with 14 bases remaining between them. CDR3 region: CASSIHRVLYNEQFF. In DNA form, the CDR3 reads TGCGCCAGCAGCATCCACAGGGTTCTCTACAATGAGCAGTTCTTC.

This chain connects TRBV5-1 to TRBJ2-7; possible D gene TRBD1, 5 bases. The CDR3 totals 14 residues. The ends were cut back, 2 bases at V and 0 bases at J, with 9 bases in the middle. CDR1 and CDR2 (germline): SGHRS, YFSETQ. The CDR3 loop is CASSFDRTSYEQYF. CDR3 coding DNA: TGCGCCAGCAGCTTCGACAGAACCTCCTACGAGCAGTACTTC.

CDR3 nucleotides: TGTGCCAGCAGCGTAGGGCGGGGTTACAATGAGCAGTTCTTC. Translation: CASSVGRGYNEQFF. This chain uses TRBV9 with TRBJ2-1, with D possibly matching TRBD2 (6 bases). The CDR3 has 14 residues. Germline-derived CDR1 and CDR2 are SGDLS and YYNGEE. The V gene lost 0 bases and the J gene lost 4 bases, with 8 bases spanning the gap.

The chain recombines TRBV15 with TRBJ1-1; TRBD1 matches at 11 bases. Germline-derived CDR1 and CDR2 are LNHNV and YYDKDF (reference sequence). The J segment lost 5 bases and the V segment lost 2 bases, leaving 10 bases of the junction unmatched. The CDR3 sequence is 17 residues long. DNA of the CDR3: TGTGCCACCAGCAGATATGGACAGGGGGCTGGGGGTACTGAAGCTTTCTTT. Its protein is CATSRYGQGAGGTEAFF.

This clone was recorded only once. This chain connects TRBV2 to TRBJ1-4, with TRBD1 identical over 7 bases. The length of the CDR3 is 18 residues. CDR1 is SNHLY and CDR2 is FYNNEI in the germline V gene. After removal of 6 bases from V and 4 bases from J, the junction contained 17 bases not matched to a gene. The CDR3 reads CASRPDRTVYQRNEKLFF. CDR3 DNA: TGTGCCAGCAGGCCGGACAGGACCGTTTACCAGCGTAATGAAAAACTGTTTTTT.

The rearrangement uses TRBV27 and TRBJ1-2; D is ambiguous. Trimming shortened V by 6 bases and J by 1 base, and 3 bases separated the two germline ends. The germline CDR1 and CDR2 sequences are MNHEY and SMNVEV (reference sequence). The length of the CDR3 is 11 residues. This CDR3 is CASSDNYGYTF. CDR3 DNA: TGTGCCAGCAGCGATAACTATGGCTACACCTTC.

This chain links TRBV11-1 with TRBJ2-1, with 8 bases that match TRBD1. The CDR3 spans 15 residues. CDR1 and CDR2 from the germline V gene are SGHAT and FQDESV (reference sequence). J gave up 7 bases and V 5 bases, and 10 bases lay outside the gene matches. The CDR3 DNA reads as TGTGCCAGCAGCCAGGGACAGGTGGTTAAGAATGAGCAGTTCTTC. Residues: CASSQGQVVKNEQFF.

The chain combines TRBV7-9 with TRBJ2-1; TRBD1 matches at 8 bases. V was pared by 5 bases and J by 3 bases, with 6 bases of the junction left unmatched. The germline CDR1 and CDR2 sequences are SEHNR and FQNEAQ (reference sequence). This CDR3 is 15 amino acids long. The CDR3 is CASSRPTGDYNEQFF. The CDR3, as DNA: TGTGCCAGCAGCCGACCGACAGGGGACTACAATGAGCAGTTCTTC.

This clone was recorded many times. This chain connects TRBV3-1 (or the pseudogene TRBV3-2) to TRBJ2-1; D gene ambiguous. V dropped 3 bases and J dropped 16 bases, with 19 bases sitting between them. Germline CDR1 reads LGHDT; CDR2 reads YNNKEL (reference sequence). This CDR3 has 13 amino acids. The chain's CDR3 is CASSHDSPGYFFF. CDR3 nucleotide sequence: TGTGCCAGCAGCCACGACTCCCCCGGCTACTTCTTCTTC.

The V and J genes are TRBV7-9 and TRBJ2-1, with D uncertain. V dropped 5 bases and J dropped 12 bases, with 17 bases sitting between them. This CDR3 has 13 amino acids. In germline, CDR1 is SEHNR, CDR2 FQNEAQ (reference sequence). The CDR3 DNA is TGTGCCAGCAGCCTGGACCCGTTCCGTAGGCAGTTCTTC. Its translation: CASSLDPFRRQFF.

The rearrangement links TRBV5-6 to TRBJ2-3, with D possibly being TRBD1 (5 bases). This CDR3 has 14 residues. The germline V gene has CDR1 SGHDT and CDR2 YYEEEE. The V and J ends lost 4 bases and 6 bases respectively, with 15 bases between them. The CDR3: CASSGPRQGDTQYF. The CDR3 DNA follows: TGTGCCAGCAGCGGACCCCGGCAGGGTGATACGCAGTATTTT. Looking up the rest from reference TRBV5-6 and TRBJ2-3 gives the full variable domain: DAGVTQSPTHLIKTRGQQVTLRCSPKSGHDTVSWYQQALGQGPQFIFQYYEEEERQRGNFPDRFSGHQFPNYSSELNVNALLLGDSALYLCASSGPRQGDTQYFGPGTRLTVL.

V and J are TRBV19 and TRBJ2-1; 7 bases align to TRBD1. The CDR3 spans 13 residues. Losses at the gene ends were 8 bases for V and 6 bases for J; bases not matched to a gene: 7. Germline CDR1 reads LNHDA; CDR2 reads SQIVND (reference sequence). CDR3 DNA: TGTGCCAGTTTAGGGGGCGTGGTCAATGAGCAGTTCTTC. Translation gives CASLGGVVNEQFF.

The J gene is TRBJ1-5, the V gene TRBV6-6; D is uncertain. Germline values: CDR1 MNHNY, CDR2 SVGAGI (reference sequence). The CDR3 loop spans 13 amino acids. V was shortened by 11 bases and J by 1 base, with 12 bases between the two germline ends. CDR3 in amino acids: CAVNSLSNQPQHF. CDR3 coding DNA: TGTGCCGTAAACAGCCTAAGCAATCAGCCCCAGCATTTT.

The chain joins TRBV6-5 to TRBJ1-2, with 8 bases identical to TRBD1. This CDR3 spans 12 amino acids. Germline V gives CDR1 MNHEY, CDR2 SVGAGI. V lost 10 bases to trimming and J lost 7 bases; unmatched junction nucleotides: 8. CDR3 region: CATRQGISGYTF. CDR3 DNA: TGTGCCACCAGACAGGGGATAAGTGGCTACACCTTC.

The chain combines TRBV27 with TRBJ2-1, with D possibly called TRBD1 or TRBD2 (6 bases each). V was cut by 9 bases and J by 4 bases, with 16 bases left in between. The CDR3 sequence is 14 residues long. Germline-derived CDR1 and CDR2 are MNHEY and SMNVEV (reference sequence). The DNA for the CDR3 is TGTGCCAGTAGAGGCGCGGGACAATACAATGAGCAGTTCTTC. Amino acids: CASRGAGQYNEQFF.

V usage is TRBV3-1 (or the pseudogene TRBV3-2) and J usage is TRBJ2-7; no clear D. The CDR3 contains 13 residues. V was cut by 0 bases and J by 9 bases, with 12 bases left in between. Germline V gene lookup returns CDR1 LGHDT and CDR2 YNNKEL (reference sequence). The CDR3 bases are TGTGCCAGCAGCCAAGACTCAGACCGCCCGCAGTACTTC. The encoded protein is CASSQDSDRPQYF.

At least ten counts were recorded for this clone. The CDR3 sequence is CASSFSQGNEQFF. The CDR3 DNA follows: TGTGCCAGCAGCTTTTCGCAGGGCAATGAGCAGTTCTTC. J is TRBJ2-1 and V is TRBV7-3; weak D call: TRBD1 (5 bases). Germline V gene sequence: CDR1 SGHTA, CDR2 FQGTGA. The CDR3 sequence is 13 residues long. Trimming pared 3 bases from V and 6 bases from J, leaving 9 bases between. The full variable domain, with the rest looked up from reference TRBV7-3 and TRBJ2-1, is GAGVSQTPSNKVTEKGKYVELRCDPISGHTALYWYRQSLGQGPEFLIYFQGTGAADDSGLPNDRFFAVRPEGSVSTLKIQRTERGDSAVYLCASSFSQGNEQFFGPGTRLTVL.

The rearrangement links TRBV3-1 (or the pseudogene TRBV3-2) to TRBJ1-2; the D is unclear. CDR3 length equals 14 residues. The germline V and J ends were trimmed by 6 bases and 2 bases, with 13 bases remaining between them. The germline gives CDR1 LGHDT, CDR2 YNNKEL (reference sequence). The CDR3 sequence: CASSHGLGNYGYTF. CDR3 DNA: TGTGCCAGCAGTCACGGACTGGGGAACTATGGCTACACCTTC.

The rearrangement joins TRBV4-2 to TRBJ2-1; tentatively, D is TRBD1 or TRBD2 (5 bases each). Germline V gene sequence: CDR1 LGHNA, CDR2 YNFKEQ. The CDR3 extends over 15 amino acids. V shed 3 bases and J shed 8 bases, with 17 bases lying between them. The CDR3, as DNA: TGTGCCAGCAGCCAGGTAGGGACCTCCCGCCATGAGCAGTTCTTC. Amino acids: CASSQVGTSRHEQFF.

This clone was counted only a few times. V gene TRBV2 combines with J gene TRBJ1-1; unclear D gene. This CDR3 contains 11 residues. Germline V lookup: CDR1 SNHLY, CDR2 FYNNEI. V lost 8 bases to trimming and J lost 5 bases, with 9 bases between them. CDR3 nucleotide sequence: TGTGCCAGCCAAGGTTTGACTGAAGCTTTCTTT. As protein: CASQGLTEAFF.

The chain combines TRBV19 with TRBJ2-7; TRBD1 matches 7 bases. V lost 2 bases, J lost 5 bases, and 9 bases stayed unmatched. This CDR3 spans 15 amino acids. CDR1 and CDR2 from the germline V gene are LNHDA and SQIVND (reference sequence). The CDR3 loop reads CASSIMTGKLDEQYF. The CDR3 region has the DNA TGTGCCAGTAGTATAATGACAGGGAAGCTTGACGAGCAGTACTTC. Full variable domain (missing parts from reference TRBV19 and TRBJ2-7): DGGITQSPKYLFRKEGQNVTLSCEQNLNHDAMYWYRQDPGQGLRLIYYSQIVNDFQKGDIAEGYSVSREKKESFPLTVTSAQKNPTAFYLCASSIMTGKLDEQYFGPGTRLTVT.